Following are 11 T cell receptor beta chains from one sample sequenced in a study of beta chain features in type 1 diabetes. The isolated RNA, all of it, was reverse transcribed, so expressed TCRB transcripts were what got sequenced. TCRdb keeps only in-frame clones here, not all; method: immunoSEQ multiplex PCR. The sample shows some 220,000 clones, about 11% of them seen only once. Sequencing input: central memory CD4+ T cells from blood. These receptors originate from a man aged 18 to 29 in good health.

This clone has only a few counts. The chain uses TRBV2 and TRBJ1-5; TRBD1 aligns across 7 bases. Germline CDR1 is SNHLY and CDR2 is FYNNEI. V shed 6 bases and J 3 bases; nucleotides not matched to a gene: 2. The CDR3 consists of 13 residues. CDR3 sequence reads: CASRGQANQPQHF. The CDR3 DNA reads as TGTGCCAGCAGAGGACAGGCCAATCAGCCCCAGCATTTT.

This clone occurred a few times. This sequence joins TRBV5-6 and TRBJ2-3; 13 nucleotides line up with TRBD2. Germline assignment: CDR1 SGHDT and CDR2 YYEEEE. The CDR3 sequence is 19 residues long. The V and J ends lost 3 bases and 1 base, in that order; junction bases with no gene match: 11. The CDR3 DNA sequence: TGTGCCAGCAGCTCTCGGACTAGCGGGAGCTTGTCGGGCACAGATACGCAGTATTTT. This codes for CASSSRTSGSLSGTDTQYF.

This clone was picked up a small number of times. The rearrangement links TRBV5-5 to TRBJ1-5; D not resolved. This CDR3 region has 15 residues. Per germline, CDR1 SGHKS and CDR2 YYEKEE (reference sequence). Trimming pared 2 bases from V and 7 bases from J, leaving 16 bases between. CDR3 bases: TGTGCCAGCAGCTTCGCCGAGGCCATGGCACAGCCCCAGCATTTT. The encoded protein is CASSFAEAMAQPQHF. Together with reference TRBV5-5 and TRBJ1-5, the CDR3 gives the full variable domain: DAGVTQSPTHLIKTRGQQVTLRCSPISGHKSVSWYQQVLGQGPQFIFQYYEKEERGRGNFPDRFSARQFPNYSSELNVNALLLGDSALYLCASSFAEAMAQPQHFGDGTRLSIL.

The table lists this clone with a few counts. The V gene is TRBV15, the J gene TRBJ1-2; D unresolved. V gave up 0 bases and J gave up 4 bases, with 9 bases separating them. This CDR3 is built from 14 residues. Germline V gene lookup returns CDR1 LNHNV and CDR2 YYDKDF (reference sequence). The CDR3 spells CATSRDHSFYGYTF. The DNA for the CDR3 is TGTGCCACCAGCAGAGATCATTCCTTCTATGGCTACACCTTC.

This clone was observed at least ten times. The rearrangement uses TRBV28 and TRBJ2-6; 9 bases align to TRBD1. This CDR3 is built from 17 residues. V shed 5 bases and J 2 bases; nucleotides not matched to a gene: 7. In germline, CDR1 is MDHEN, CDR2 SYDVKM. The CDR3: CASSPGQGTPGANVLTF. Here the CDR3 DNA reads TGTGCCAGCAGTCCGGGACAGGGCACCCCTGGGGCCAACGTCCTGACTTTC.

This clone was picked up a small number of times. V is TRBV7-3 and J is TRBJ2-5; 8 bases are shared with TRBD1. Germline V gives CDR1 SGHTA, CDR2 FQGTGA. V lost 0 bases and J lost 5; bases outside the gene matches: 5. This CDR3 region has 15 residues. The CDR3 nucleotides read TGTGCCAGCAGCTTAACGGACAGGGAAGGCGAGACCCAGTACTTC. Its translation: CASSLTDREGETQYF.

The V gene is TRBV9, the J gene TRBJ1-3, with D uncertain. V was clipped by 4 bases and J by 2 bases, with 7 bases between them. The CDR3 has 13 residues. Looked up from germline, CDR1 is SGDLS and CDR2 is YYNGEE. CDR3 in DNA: TGTGCCAGCAGCTCCTCCCCTGGAAACACCATATATTTT. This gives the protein CASSSSPGNTIYF.

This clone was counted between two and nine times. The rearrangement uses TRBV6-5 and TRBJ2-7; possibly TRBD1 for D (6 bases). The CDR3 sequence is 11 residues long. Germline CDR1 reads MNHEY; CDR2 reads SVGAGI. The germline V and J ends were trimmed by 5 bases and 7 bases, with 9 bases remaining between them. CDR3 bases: TGTGCCAGCAGTATACAGGGAGAGCAGTACTTC. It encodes CASSIQGEQYF.

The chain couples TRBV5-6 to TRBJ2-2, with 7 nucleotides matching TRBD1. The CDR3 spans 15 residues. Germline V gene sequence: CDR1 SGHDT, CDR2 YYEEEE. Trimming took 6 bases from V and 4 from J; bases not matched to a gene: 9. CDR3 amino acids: CASKNPNRGTGELFF. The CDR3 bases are TGTGCCAGCAAAAACCCCAACAGGGGCACCGGGGAGCTGTTTTTT.

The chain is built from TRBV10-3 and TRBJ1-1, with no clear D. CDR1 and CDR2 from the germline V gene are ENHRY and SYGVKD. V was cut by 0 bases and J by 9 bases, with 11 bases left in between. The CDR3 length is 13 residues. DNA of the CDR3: TGTGCCATCAGTGAGTCGGGCATCACCCAAGCTTTCTTT. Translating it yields CAISESGITQAFF.

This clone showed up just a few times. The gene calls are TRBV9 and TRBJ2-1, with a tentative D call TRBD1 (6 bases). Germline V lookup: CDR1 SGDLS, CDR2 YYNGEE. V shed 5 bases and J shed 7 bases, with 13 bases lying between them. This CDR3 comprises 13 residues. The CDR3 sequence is CASSSLQGNEQFF. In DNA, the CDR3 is TGTGCCAGCAGTTCCTTACAGGGAAATGAGCAGTTCTTC.